The present TCR beta chain was sequenced within a study of T cell responses to AZD1222 COVID-19 vaccine. As to this clone: Its antigen is undetermined.

General observations from the study: Donors skewed white British and female; clonal diversity was possibly underestimated. Targeting of unmutated variant regions was reportedly seen in nearly half of spike-specific TCRs. Spike-wide coverage was observed for vaccine-associated CD4 TCRs, with dominant responses at 160-218 and 743-854. An increase in Spike-specific TCR breadth and depth was observed after two AZD1222 doses.

Trimming left V 4 bases short and J 6 bases short, with 10 bases between. The CDR3 is 13 residues long. Germline loops: CDR1 SGHRS, CDR2 YFSETQ. Only in-frame clones appear in the TCRdb table, and some are missing; sequencing was by immunoSEQ multiplex PCR. Here the sample spans 150,000 to 200,000 clones, around nine tenths being singletons. V is TRBV5-1 and J is TRBJ2-2; D ambiguous. The TCR was taken from an adult in good health. Source: peripheral blood, taken on day 0 of AZD1222 vaccination. The CDR3, as DNA: TGCGCCAGCAGCGACCTGGGTGCCGGGGAGCTGTTTTTT. It specifies CASSDLGAGELFF. Complete variable domain (other parts from reference TRBV5-1 and TRBJ2-2): KAGVTQTPRYLIKTRGQQVTLSCSPISGHRSVSWYQQTPGQGLQFLFEYFSETQRNKGNFPGRFSGRQFSNSRSEMNVSTLELGDSALYLCASSDLGAGELFFGEGSRLTVL.